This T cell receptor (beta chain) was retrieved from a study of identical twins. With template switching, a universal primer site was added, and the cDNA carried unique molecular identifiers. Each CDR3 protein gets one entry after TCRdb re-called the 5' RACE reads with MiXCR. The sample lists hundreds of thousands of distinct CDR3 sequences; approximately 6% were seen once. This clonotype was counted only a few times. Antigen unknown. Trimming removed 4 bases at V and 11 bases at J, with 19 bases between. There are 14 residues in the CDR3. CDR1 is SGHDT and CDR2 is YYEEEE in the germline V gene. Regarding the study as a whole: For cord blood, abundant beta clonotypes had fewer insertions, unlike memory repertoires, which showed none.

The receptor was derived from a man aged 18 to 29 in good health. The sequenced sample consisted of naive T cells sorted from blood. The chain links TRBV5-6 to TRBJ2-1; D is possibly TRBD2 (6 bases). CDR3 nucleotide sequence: TGTGCCAGCAGCCCAAATCGGGGGAGGCGCCAGCAGTTCTTC. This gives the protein CASSPNRGRRQQFF.